This passage covers 4 T cell receptor beta chains from one sample sequenced in a study of OX40 agonist ivuxolimab in advanced cancers. Assay: immunoSEQ multiplex PCR; the TCRdb copy retains only in-frame clones and omits some. Here the sample spans tens of thousands of clones, approximately 92% being singletons. Source: CD4+ or CD8+ T cells sorted from blood, taken in a trial of the OX40 agonist ivuxolimab. The receptors here all came from an adult with an advanced solid tumor such as melanoma, head and neck, liver or kidney cancer.

The rearrangement links TRBV28 to TRBJ1-5; D perhaps matches TRBD1 (5 bases). Germline CDR1 is MDHEN and CDR2 is SYDVKM. CDR3 length equals 14 residues. Trimming removed 7 bases at V and 5 bases at J, with 15 bases between. In nucleotides, the CDR3 is TGTGCCAGCATCCTGGGGGGGGATGATCAGCCCCAGCATTTT. Its translation is CASILGGDDQPQHF.

Ten or more counts support this clone. The genes are TRBV19 and TRBJ1-2; D perhaps matches TRBD1 (5 bases). Germline V gene data show CDR1 as LNHDA and CDR2 as SQIVND (reference sequence). CDR3 size: 18 residues. V lost 3 bases and J 4 bases, leaving 24 bases between the germline ends. The chain's CDR3 is CASSIMGDSRDLGYGYTF. DNA for the CDR3: TGTGCCAGTAGTATTATGGGGGATTCGAGGGACCTCGGCTATGGCTACACCTTC.

Written as DNA, the CDR3 is TGCGCCAGCAGCTTAGAAACCCTCCCGGGAGAGACCCAGTACTTC. It specifies CASSLETLPGETQYF. The rearrangement links TRBV5-1 to TRBJ2-5; the D is unclear. V shed 2 bases and J shed 4 bases, with 15 bases lying between them. The CDR3 extends over 15 amino acids. The germline V gene encodes CDR1 SGHRS and CDR2 YFSETQ.

The rearrangement links TRBV4-1 to TRBJ2-3; D is unresolved. This CDR3 is built from 14 residues. Deletions cut 4 bases from V and 4 bases from J, with 12 bases between. The germline V gene has CDR1 MGHRA and CDR2 YSYEKL. CDR3 sequence: CASSPGPLADTQYF. Written as DNA, the CDR3 is TGCGCCAGCAGCCCGGGTCCCCTTGCAGATACGCAGTATTTT.